The sequence of this TCR beta chain was determined in a study of cytomegalovirus exposure and HLA in healthy donors. This CDR3 spans 13 amino acids. Per germline, CDR1 ENHRY and CDR2 SYGVKD. The V end was cut by 9 bases, the J end by 4 bases, with 13 bases between. The study ran its PCR with 60 Vbeta and 13 Jbeta primers. Data came from immunoSEQ multiplex PCR; TCRdb stores just in-frame clones and leaves some out. Of over 25,000 clones listed, about two thirds are singletons. This sequence originates from a woman aged 50 to 60 in good health and CMV-seronegative. The sequenced sample consisted of PBMCs. This rearrangement joins TRBV10-3 to TRBJ1-5, with unresolved D. This CDR3 reads CAISPEGNQPQHF. The CDR3 DNA sequence: TGTGCCATATCCCCAGAGGGAAATCAGCCCCAGCATTTT.